Given below is one T cell receptor beta chain in context. Using immunoSEQ multiplex PCR, the repertoire was profiled, and TCRdb retains in-frame clones only, with some absent. The table lists around 190,000 clones, just over 90% of them singletons. V lost 3 bases, J lost 2 bases, and 10 bases lay in between. CDR3 length equals 13 residues. Germline loops: CDR1 SQVTM, CDR2 ANQGSEA. The record originates from a study of control samples from healthy donors and cancer patients. This chain links TRBV29-1 with TRBJ1-1; possibly TRBD1 for D (5 bases). The TCR comes from a man under 40 in good health. Specimen: blood. The CDR3 DNA reads as TGCAGCGTTGAGGGGGATCCAAACACTGAAGCTTTCTTT. Translation gives CSVEGDPNTEAFF.